The next 12 T cell receptor beta chains were all read from a single sample in a study of cytomegalovirus exposure and HLA in healthy donors. Method: immunoSEQ multiplex PCR; TCRdb's copy keeps in-frame clones and lacks some. This table holds some 330,000 clones, more than 80% found once. The sequenced material came from PBMCs. The source is a woman aged 18-29 years in good health and CMV-seronegative.

The V gene is TRBV6-5, the J gene TRBJ1-2; D might be TRBD1 (5 bases). In germline, CDR1 is MNHEY, CDR2 SVGAGI. The CDR3 runs 13 residues. The V gene lost 5 bases and the J gene lost 9 bases, with 16 bases spanning the gap. The CDR3 loop is CASSTPWDWSYTF. The CDR3 nucleotides are TGTGCCAGCAGTACCCCCTGGGACTGGAGCTACACCTTC.

The genes are TRBV19 and TRBJ2-7; D is possibly TRBD2 (6 bases). The ends were cut back, 5 bases at V and 0 bases at J, with 11 bases in the middle. Per the germline V gene, CDR1 is LNHDA and CDR2 is SQIVND (reference sequence). The CDR3 sequence is 14 residues long. The CDR3 DNA follows: TGTGCCAGTAGTGCGAGCGGGCACTCCTACGAGCAGTACTTC. Its protein product is CASSASGHSYEQYF.

Only one count was recorded for this clone. J is TRBJ2-3 and V is TRBV2, with a tentative D call TRBD1 (9 bases). Looked up from germline, CDR1 is SNHLY and CDR2 is FYNNEI. V lost 2 bases, J lost 4 bases, and 19 bases lay in between. The CDR3 covers 17 residues. CDR3 protein: CASSEREGQGYADTQYF. The CDR3 DNA reads as TGTGCCAGCAGTGAACGGGAGGGACAGGGTTACGCAGATACGCAGTATTTT.

The genes are TRBV7-2 and TRBJ2-3, with 8 bases that match TRBD2. The V gene's germline CDR1 is SGHTA and CDR2 FQGNSA. V was clipped by 2 bases and J by 2 bases; unmatched bases: 6. This CDR3 is 16 amino acids long. The CDR3 loop is CASSLLASGLTDTQYF. In DNA, the CDR3 is TGTGCCAGCAGCTTATTGGCTAGCGGGCTCACAGATACGCAGTATTTT.

The genes are TRBV11-1 and TRBJ2-2, with 7 bases that match TRBD1. Germline-derived CDR1 and CDR2 are SGHAT and FQDESV (reference sequence). V lost 3 bases, J lost 4 bases, and 5 bases stayed unmatched. CDR3 length equals 15 residues. The CDR3 bases are TGTGCCAGCAGCTTCCCGACAGGGATCACCGGGGAGCTGTTTTTT. Protein product: CASSFPTGITGELFF.

The chain employs TRBV2 and TRBJ2-5, with 7 bases matching TRBD1. Per germline, CDR1 SNHLY and CDR2 FYNNEI. J gave up 2 bases and V 9 bases, and 3 bases lay outside the gene matches. CDR3 length: 12 residues. The CDR3 nucleotides read TGTGCCAGTAGGGGGCTTCAAGAGACCCAGTACTTC. It translates to CASRGLQETQYF.

CDR3 amino acids: CASSQDKRGRYPYF. In DNA, the CDR3 is TGTGCCAGCAGCCAAGACAAACGCGGGAGGTATCCGTACTTC. J is TRBJ2-4 and V is TRBV14, with 8 bases aligning to TRBD2. There are 14 residues in the CDR3. V lost 0 bases to trimming and J lost 15 bases; unmatched junction nucleotides: 10. CDR1 is SGHDN and CDR2 is FVKESK in the germline V gene. The full variable domain, with the rest looked up from reference TRBV14 and TRBJ2-4, is EAGVTQFPSHSVIEKGQTVTLRCDPISGHDNLYWYRRVMGKEIKFLLHFVKESKQDESGMPNNRFLAERTGGTYSTLKVQPAELEDSGVYFCASSQDKRGRYPYFGAGTRLSVL.

J is TRBJ2-3 and V is TRBV7-8; D is unresolved. The germline CDR1 and CDR2 sequences are SGHVS and FQNEAQ. The CDR3 spans 16 residues. V lost 5 bases and J lost 1, with 16 bases in between. The DNA of the CDR3 is TGTGCCAGCAGCCTAACCGCTTTTATAGGCACAGATACGCAGTATTTT. The encoded protein is CASSLTAFIGTDTQYF.

The chain joins TRBV7-3 to TRBJ2-1; 7 nucleotides align to TRBD1. The length of the CDR3 is 13 residues. Germline-derived CDR1 and CDR2 are SGHTA and FQGTGA. Germline trimming cut 4 bases from V and 10 bases from J; bases unmatched to any gene: 7. CDR3 nucleotide sequence: TGTGCCAGCAGCTCTAGACAGGGTGGGGAGCAGTTCTTC. Protein product: CASSSRQGGEQFF.

The chain is built from TRBV10-3 and TRBJ2-1; 9 nucleotides align to TRBD2. Germline CDR1 ENHRY, CDR2 SYGVKD. This CDR3 is built from 15 residues. CDR3 DNA sequence: TGTGCGGCTGGCGGGAGGGAAAGCTCCTACAATGAGCAGTTCTTC. The encoded protein is CAAGGRESSYNEQFF.

V is TRBV28 and J is TRBJ2-7, with D perhaps matching TRBD1 (5 bases). CDR3 length: 13 amino acids. CDR1 is MDHEN, CDR2 SYDVKM, per germline. The V gene lost 3 bases and the J gene lost 1 base, with 7 bases spanning the gap. Here the CDR3 reads CASSLAGSYEQYF. In nucleotides, the CDR3 is TGTGCCAGCAGTTTGGCAGGGTCCTACGAGCAGTACTTC.

The chain employs TRBV14 and TRBJ2-7; D uncertain. The V gene lost 0 bases and the J gene lost 6 bases, with 9 bases spanning the gap. Germline assignment: CDR1 SGHDN and CDR2 FVKESK. The CDR3 has 13 amino acids. The CDR3 bases are TGTGCCAGCAGCCAAGATGCGGCCACCGAGCAGTACTTC. Its translation is CASSQDAATEQYF.